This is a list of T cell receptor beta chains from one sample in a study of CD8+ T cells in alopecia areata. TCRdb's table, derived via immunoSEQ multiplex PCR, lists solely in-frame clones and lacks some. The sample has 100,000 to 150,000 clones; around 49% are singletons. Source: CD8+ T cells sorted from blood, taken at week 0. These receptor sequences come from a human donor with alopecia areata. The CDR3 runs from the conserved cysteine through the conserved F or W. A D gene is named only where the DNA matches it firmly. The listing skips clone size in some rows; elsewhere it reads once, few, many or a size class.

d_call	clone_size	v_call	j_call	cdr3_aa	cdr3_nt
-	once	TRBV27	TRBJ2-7	CASSLIIGGEDEQYF	TGTGCCAGCAGTTTGATAATAGGGGGAGAGGACGAGCAGTACTTC
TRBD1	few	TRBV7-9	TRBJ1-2	CASSFGTDYGYTF	TGTGCCAGCAGCTTCGGGACAGACTATGGCTACACCTTC
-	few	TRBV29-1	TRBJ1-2	CSVIPGADYGYTF	TGCAGCGTAATTCCGGGGGCCGACTATGGCTACACCTTC
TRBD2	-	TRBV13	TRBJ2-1	CASQKRGHEQFF	TGTGCCAGCCAGAAGCGGGGCCATGAGCAGTTCTTC
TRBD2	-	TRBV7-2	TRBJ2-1	CASSFNALRGGQFF	TGTGCCAGCAGCTTCAACGCTCTGCGGGGGGGCCAGTTCTTC
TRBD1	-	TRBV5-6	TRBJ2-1	CASSPDRGKQFF	TGTGCCAGCAGCCCCGACAGGGGCAAGCAGTTCTTC
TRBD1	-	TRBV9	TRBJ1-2	CASSPHPGTGGLYGYTF	TGTGCCAGCAGCCCCCACCCCGGGACAGGGGGTCTCTATGGCTACACCTTC
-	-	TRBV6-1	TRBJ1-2	CASSQRDGLWGYTF	TGTGCCAGCAGTCAGAGGGACGGTCTATGGGGCTACACCTTC
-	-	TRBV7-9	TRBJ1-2	CASSLGLGGYTF	TGTGCCAGCAGCTTGGGATTGGGAGGCTACACCTTC
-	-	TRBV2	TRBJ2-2	CASSEKAGELFF	TGTGCCAGCAGTGAAAAGGCCGGGGAGCTGTTTTTT
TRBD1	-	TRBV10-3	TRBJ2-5	CAISRDRVQETQYF	TGTGCCATCAGTAGAGACAGGGTCCAAGAGACCCAGTACTTC
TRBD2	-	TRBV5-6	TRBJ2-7	CASSGGLAPTYEQYF	TGTGCCAGCAGCGGGGGACTAGCGCCGACCTACGAGCAGTACTTC
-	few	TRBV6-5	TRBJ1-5	CASSYVGSNQPQHF	TGTGCCAGCAGTTACGTCGGAAGCAATCAGCCCCAGCATTTT
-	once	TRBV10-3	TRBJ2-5	CATGNWETQYF	TGTGCCACCGGCAACTGGGAGACCCAGTACTTC
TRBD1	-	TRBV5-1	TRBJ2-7	CASSSSTGEFDEQYF	TGCGCCAGCAGCTCTTCGACAGGGGAGTTCGACGAGCAGTACTTC
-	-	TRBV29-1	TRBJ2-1	CSVVAGSYNEQFF	TGCAGCGTTGTTGCCGGCTCCTACAATGAGCAGTTCTTC
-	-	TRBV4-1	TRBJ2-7	CASSQSLSYEQYF	TGCGCCAGCAGCCAATCGCTGAGCTACGAGCAGTACTTC
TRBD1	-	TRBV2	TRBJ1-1	CASSSGQGWAEAFF	TGTGCCAGCAGTTCGGGACAGGGGTGGGCTGAAGCTTTCTTT
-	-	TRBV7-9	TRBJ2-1	CASSPRIGSYNEQFF	TGTGCCAGCAGCCCCCGTATAGGATCCTACAATGAGCAGTTCTTC
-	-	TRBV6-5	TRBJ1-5	CASSRGPDQPQHF	TGTGCCAGCAGCAGGGGACCCGATCAGCCCCAGCATTTT
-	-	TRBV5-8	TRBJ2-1	CASNNGIFGFF	TGTGCCAGCAACAATGGAATCTTCGGTTTCTTC
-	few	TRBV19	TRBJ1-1	CASSIRDLNTEAFF	TGTGCCAGTAGTATAAGGGATCTGAACACTGAAGCTTTCTTT
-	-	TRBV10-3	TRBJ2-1	CAISESVRNEQFF	TGTGCCATCAGTGAGTCTGTAAGGAATGAGCAGTTCTTC
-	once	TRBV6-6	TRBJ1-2	CASTTDPASRGYTF	TGTGCCAGCACCACAGATCCAGCATCTAGGGGCTACACCTTC
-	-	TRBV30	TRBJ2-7	CAWSVGVIYEQYF	TGTGCCTGGAGTGTAGGGGTGATCTACGAGCAGTACTTC
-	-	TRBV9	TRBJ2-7	CASSVEVASYEQYF	TGTGCCAGCAGCGTAGAGGTAGCCTCCTACGAGCAGTACTTC
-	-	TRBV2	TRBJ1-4	CASSVSSATNEKLFF	TGTGCCAGCAGTGTATCCAGTGCAACTAATGAAAAACTGTTTTTT
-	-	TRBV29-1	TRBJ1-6	CSVEETGVPSPLHF	TGCAGCGTTGAAGAAACGGGGGTTCCTTCACCCCTCCACTTT
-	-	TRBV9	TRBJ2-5	CASSVVGFAQETQYF	TGTGCCAGCAGCGTAGTAGGGTTCGCCCAAGAGACCCAGTACTTC
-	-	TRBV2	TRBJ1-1	CAGKLDTSRLNTEAFF	TGTGCCGGTAAGTTGGACACCTCCCGGTTGAACACTGAAGCTTTCTTT
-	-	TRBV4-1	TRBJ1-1	CASSQGGGEMNTEAFF	TGCGCCAGCAGCCAAGGCGGGGGGGAGATGAACACTGAAGCTTTCTTT
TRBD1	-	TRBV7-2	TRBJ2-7	CASSPRDRGYEQYF	TGTGCCAGCAGCCCAAGGGACAGGGGTTACGAGCAGTACTTC
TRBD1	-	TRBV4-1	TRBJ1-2	CASSSHRGTSNYGYTF	TGCGCCAGCAGCTCGCACAGGGGCACATCCAACTATGGCTACACCTTC
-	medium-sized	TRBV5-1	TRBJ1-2	CASSLGKAGYTF	TGCGCCAGCAGCTTGGGAAAAGCTGGCTACACCTTC
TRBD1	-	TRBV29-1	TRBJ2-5	CSVGDRKTKYQETQYF	TGCAGCGTTGGGGACAGAAAGACTAAGTACCAAGAGACCCAGTACTTC
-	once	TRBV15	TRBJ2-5	CATSSSPLGGELGWQETQYF	TGTGCCACCAGCAGCTCTCCTCTTGGAGGTGAGCTCGGTTGGCAAGAGACCCAGTACTTC
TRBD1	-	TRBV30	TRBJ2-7	CASYRGSYEQYF	TGTGCCTCATACAGGGGCTCCTACGAGCAGTACTTC
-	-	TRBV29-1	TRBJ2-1	CSVPGQTYNEQFF	TGCAGCGTTCCAGGTCAAACTTACAATGAGCAGTTCTTC
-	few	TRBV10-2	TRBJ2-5	CASSEPGAGETQYF	TGCGCCAGCAGTGAGCCAGGGGCCGGAGAGACCCAGTACTTC
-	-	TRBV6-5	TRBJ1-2	CASTVDGYNYGYTF	TGTGCCAGCACCGTCGATGGGTACAACTATGGCTACACCTTC
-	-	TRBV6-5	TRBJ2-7	CASSYLQGGYEQYF	TGTGCCAGCAGTTACCTACAGGGCGGCTACGAGCAGTACTTC